This T cell receptor (beta chain) is drawn from a study of T cells in tuberculosis. Study in general: T cells were selected with CD1B tetramers loaded with glucose monomycolate. Study-level findings and limits: Selection depended on which cryopreserved specimens were available.

Method: immunoSEQ multiplex PCR; TCRdb's copy keeps in-frame clones and lacks some. The table lists around 19,000 clones, roughly nine tenths of them singletons. Unsorted cryopreserved PBMC were sequenced, averaging about 92,000 T cells per clinical donor. Worth noting for this clone: Its antigen is not identified.

J was trimmed by 4 bases and V by 3 bases; bases with no gene match: 6. The germline gives CDR1 LNHDA, CDR2 SQIVND (reference sequence). The CDR3 runs to 14 residues. Sequenced input: PBMCs. The sequence came from a donor between 10 and 35 years old with latent tuberculosis or without tuberculosis infection. The V call is TRBV19, the J call TRBJ2-7, with 7 bases aligning to TRBD1. CDR3 residues: CASSISQGEYEQYF. As DNA, the CDR3 is TGTGCCAGTAGTATCTCTCAGGGGGAATACGAGCAGTACTTC.